This entry describes one T cell receptor beta chain. The data were obtained in a study of blood T cell repertoires in COVID-19. Study processing details: The assay estimated nucleated cells by amplifying reference gene primers. Produced via immunoSEQ multiplex PCR; TCRdb's table is partial and in-frame only. The DNA gave D and trimming, while V, J and clone size come from that table. The data contain more than 200,000 clones, 82% of them singletons. With 6 bases clipped from V and 0 bases from J, the junction kept 5 bases outside the gene matches. This CDR3 spans 15 amino acids. CDR1 is SGHRS and CDR2 is YFSETQ in the germline V gene.

The sequenced material came from peripheral blood. This clonotype was obtained from a woman over 75 with COVID-19, enrolled during active disease. The chain joins TRBV5-1 to TRBJ2-3; 9 bases are a match to TRBD1. The CDR3 coding sequence is TGCGCCAGCACCCTACAGGGGGCGAGCACAGATACGCAGTATTTT. This gives the protein CASTLQGASTDTQYF. The variable domain in full, with the rest retrieved from reference TRBV5-1 and TRBJ2-3, is KAGVTQTPRYLIKTRGQQVTLSCSPISGHRSVSWYQQTPGQGLQFLFEYFSETQRNKGNFPGRFSGRQFSNSRSEMNVSTLELGDSALYLCASTLQGASTDTQYFGPGTRLTVL.